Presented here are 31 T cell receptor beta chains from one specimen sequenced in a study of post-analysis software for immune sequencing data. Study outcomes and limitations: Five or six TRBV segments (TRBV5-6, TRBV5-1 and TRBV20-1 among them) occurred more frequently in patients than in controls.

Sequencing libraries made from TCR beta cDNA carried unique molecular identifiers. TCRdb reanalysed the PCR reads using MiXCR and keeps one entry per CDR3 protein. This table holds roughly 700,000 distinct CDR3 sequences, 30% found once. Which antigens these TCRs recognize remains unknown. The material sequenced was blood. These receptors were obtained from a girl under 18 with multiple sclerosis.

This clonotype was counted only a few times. DNA for the CDR3: TGCAGTGCCCTTAAGAGCAATCAGCCCCAGCATTTT. It is translated as CSALKSNQPQHF. The gene calls are TRBV20-1 and TRBJ1-5; D not certain. V was clipped by 6 bases and J by 1 base, with 7 bases between them. The CDR3 runs to 12 residues. Germline V gene data show CDR1 as DFQATT and CDR2 as SNEGSKA (reference sequence).

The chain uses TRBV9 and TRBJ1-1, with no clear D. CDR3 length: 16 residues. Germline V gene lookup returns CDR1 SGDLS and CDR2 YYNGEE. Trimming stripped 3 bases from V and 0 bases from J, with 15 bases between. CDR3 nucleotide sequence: TGTGCCAGCAGCGAAAAGGGTTCGCCTATGAACACTGAAGCTTTCTTT. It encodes CASSEKGSPMNTEAFF. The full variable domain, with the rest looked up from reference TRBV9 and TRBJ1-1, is DSGVTQTPKHLITATGQRVTLRCSPRSGDLSVYWYQQSLDQGLQFLIQYYNGEERAKGNILERFSAQQFPDLHSELNLSSLELGDSALYFCASSEKGSPMNTEAFFGQGTRLTVV.

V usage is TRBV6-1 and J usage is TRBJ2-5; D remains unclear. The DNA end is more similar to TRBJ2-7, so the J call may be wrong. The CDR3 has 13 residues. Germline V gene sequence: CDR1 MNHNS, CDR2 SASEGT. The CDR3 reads CASSGEIISEQYF. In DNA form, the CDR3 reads TGTGCCAGCAGTGGCGAGATCATCTCCGAGCAGTACTTC.

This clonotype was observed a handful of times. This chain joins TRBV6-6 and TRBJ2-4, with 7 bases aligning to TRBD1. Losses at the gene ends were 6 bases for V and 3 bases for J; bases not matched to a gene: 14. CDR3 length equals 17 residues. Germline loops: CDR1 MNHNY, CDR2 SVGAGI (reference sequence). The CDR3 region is CASRSFDRVGNKNIQYF. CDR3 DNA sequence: TGTGCCAGCAGATCATTCGACAGGGTCGGAAACAAAAACATTCAGTACTTC.

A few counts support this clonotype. CDR3 sequence reads: CASSLQAVAGANVLTF. CDR3 nucleotides: TGTGCCAGCAGCTTACAGGCAGTCGCTGGGGCCAACGTCCTGACTTTC. The chain links TRBV7-2 to TRBJ2-6; D is unclear. Germline-derived CDR1 and CDR2 are SGHTA and FQGNSA. The CDR3 is 16 amino acids. Trimming pared 2 bases from V and 2 bases from J, leaving 10 bases between.

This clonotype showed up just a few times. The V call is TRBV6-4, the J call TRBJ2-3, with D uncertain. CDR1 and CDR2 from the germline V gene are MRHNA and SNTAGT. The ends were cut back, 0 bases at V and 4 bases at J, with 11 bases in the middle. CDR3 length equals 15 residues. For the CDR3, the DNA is TGTGCCAGCAGTGACTCGTTAGGGTCCGCAGATACGCAGTATTTT. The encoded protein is CASSDSLGSADTQYF.

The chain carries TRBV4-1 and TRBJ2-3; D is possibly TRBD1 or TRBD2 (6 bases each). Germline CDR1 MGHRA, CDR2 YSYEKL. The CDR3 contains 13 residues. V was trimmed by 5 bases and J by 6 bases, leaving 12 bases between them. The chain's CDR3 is CASSGGPADTQYF. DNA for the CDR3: TGCGCCAGCAGCGGGGGGCCGGCGGATACGCAGTATTTT.

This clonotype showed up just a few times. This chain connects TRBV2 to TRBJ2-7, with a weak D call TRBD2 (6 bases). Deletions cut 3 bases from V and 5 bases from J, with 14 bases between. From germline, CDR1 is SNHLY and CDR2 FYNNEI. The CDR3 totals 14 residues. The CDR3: CASSDRIGEDEQYF. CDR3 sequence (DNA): TGTGCCAGCAGTGATCGAATAGGGGAGGACGAGCAGTACTTC.

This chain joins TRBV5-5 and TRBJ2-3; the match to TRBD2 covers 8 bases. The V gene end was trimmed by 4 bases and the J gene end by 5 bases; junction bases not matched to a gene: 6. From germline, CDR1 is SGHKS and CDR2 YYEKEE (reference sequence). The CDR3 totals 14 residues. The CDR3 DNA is TGTGCCAGCAGCCATAGCGGGGCAGGAGATACGCAGTATTTT. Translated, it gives CASSHSGAGDTQYF.

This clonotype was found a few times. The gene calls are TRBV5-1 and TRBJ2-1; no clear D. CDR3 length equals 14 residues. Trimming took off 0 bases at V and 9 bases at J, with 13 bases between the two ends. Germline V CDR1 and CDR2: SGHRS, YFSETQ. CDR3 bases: TGCGCCAGCAGCTTGGACGTTATGGCGTTTGAGCAGTTCTTC. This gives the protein CASSLDVMAFEQFF.

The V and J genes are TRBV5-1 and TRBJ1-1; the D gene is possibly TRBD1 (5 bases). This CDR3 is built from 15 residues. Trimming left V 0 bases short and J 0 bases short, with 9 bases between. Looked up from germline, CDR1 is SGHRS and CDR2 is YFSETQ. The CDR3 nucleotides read TGCGCCAGCAGCTTGGGGGTGGGGGTGAACACTGAAGCTTTCTTT. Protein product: CASSLGVGVNTEAFF.

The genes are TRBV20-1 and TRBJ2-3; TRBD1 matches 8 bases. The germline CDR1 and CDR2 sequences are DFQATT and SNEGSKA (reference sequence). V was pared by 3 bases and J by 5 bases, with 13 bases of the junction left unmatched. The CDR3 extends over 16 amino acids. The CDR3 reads CSARIPRTGFGDTQYF. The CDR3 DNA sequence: TGCAGTGCTAGGATCCCCCGGACAGGGTTCGGAGATACGCAGTATTTT.

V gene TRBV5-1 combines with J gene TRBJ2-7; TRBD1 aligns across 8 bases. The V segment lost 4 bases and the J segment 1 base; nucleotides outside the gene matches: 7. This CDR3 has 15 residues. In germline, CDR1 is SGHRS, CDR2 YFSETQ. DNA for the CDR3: TGCGCCAGCAGCGCCAGCAGGGGGCAATCCTACGAGCAGTACTTC. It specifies CASSASRGQSYEQYF.

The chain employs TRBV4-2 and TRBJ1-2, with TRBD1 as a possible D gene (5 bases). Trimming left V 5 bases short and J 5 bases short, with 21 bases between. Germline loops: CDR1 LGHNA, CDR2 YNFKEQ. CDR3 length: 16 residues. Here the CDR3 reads CASSMDPRGAGYGYTF. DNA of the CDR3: TGTGCCAGCAGCATGGACCCCCGAGGGGCGGGTTATGGCTACACCTTC.

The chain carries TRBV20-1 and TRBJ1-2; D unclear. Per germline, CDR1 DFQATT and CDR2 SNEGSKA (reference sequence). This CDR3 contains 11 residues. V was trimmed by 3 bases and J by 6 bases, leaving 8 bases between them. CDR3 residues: CSASRRDGYTF. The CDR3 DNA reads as TGCAGTGCTAGCCGGAGGGATGGCTACACCTTC.

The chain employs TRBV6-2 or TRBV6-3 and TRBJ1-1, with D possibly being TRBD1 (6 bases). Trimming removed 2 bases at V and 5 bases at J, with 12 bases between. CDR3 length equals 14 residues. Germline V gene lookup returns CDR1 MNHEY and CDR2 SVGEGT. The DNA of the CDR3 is TGTGCCAGCAGTTACAACAGGGCAGGAACTGAAGCTTTCTTT. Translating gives CASSYNRAGTEAFF.

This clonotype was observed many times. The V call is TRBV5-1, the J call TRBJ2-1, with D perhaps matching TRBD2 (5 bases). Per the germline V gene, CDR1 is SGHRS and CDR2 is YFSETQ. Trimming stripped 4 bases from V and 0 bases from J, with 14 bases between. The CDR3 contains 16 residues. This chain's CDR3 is CASSPRRGSSYNEQFF. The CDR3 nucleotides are TGCGCCAGCAGCCCCCGTCGAGGGAGCTCCTACAATGAGCAGTTCTTC.

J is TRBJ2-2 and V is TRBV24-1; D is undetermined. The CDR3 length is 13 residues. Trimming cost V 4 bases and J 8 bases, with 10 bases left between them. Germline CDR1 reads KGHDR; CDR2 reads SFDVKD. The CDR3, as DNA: TGTGCCACCAGTGACCGACCCAGAGGGGAGCTGTTTTTT. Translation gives CATSDRPRGELFF.

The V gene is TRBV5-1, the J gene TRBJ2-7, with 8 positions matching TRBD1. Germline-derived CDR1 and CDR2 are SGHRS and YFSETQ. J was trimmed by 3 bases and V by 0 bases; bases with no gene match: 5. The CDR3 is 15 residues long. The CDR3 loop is CASSLGDRGHYEQYF. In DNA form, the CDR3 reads TGCGCCAGCAGCTTGGGCGACAGGGGCCACTACGAGCAGTACTTC.

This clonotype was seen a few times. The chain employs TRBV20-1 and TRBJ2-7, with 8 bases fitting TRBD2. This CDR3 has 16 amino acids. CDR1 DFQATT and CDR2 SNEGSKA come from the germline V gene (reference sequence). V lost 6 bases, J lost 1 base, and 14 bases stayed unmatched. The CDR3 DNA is TGCAGTGCCGAGGTTTCGAAGCGGGAGCTGTCCTACGAGCAGTACTTC. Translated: CSAEVSKRELSYEQYF.

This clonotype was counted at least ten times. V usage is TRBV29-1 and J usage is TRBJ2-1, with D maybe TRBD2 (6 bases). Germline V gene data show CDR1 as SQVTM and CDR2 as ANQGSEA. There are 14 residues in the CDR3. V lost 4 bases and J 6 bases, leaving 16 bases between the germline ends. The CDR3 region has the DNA TGCAGCGTTGTCCGGGACTTCGGAGTCAATGAGCAGTTCTTC. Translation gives CSVVRDFGVNEQFF.

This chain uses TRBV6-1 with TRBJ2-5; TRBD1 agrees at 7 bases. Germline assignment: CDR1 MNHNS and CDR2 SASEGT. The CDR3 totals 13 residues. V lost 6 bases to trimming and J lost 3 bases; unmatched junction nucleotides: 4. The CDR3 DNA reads TGTGCCAGCAGGATAACAGGGGAAGAGACCCAGTACTTC. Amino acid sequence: CASRITGEETQYF.

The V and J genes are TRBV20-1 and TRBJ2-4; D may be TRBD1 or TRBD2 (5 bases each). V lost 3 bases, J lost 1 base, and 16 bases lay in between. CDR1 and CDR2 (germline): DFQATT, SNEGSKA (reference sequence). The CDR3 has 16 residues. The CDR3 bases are TGCAGTGCTAGTCGGGTGGGGGATACGGCCAAAAACATTCAGTACTTC. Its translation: CSASRVGDTAKNIQYF.

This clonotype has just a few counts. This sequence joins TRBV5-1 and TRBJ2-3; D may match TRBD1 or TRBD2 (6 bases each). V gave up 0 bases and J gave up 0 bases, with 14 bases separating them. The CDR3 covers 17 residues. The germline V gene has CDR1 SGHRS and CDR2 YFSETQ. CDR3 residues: CASSLGLGGGSTDTQYF. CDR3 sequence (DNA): TGCGCCAGCAGCTTGGGACTTGGAGGGGGAAGCACAGATACGCAGTATTTT.

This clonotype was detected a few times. The CDR3 here is CASSSSLRAGEQFF. The CDR3 DNA is TGTGCCAGCAGTTCTTCCCTTAGGGCGGGAGAGCAGTTCTTC. The chain couples TRBV6-2 or TRBV6-3 to TRBJ2-1; D is possibly TRBD2 (6 bases). The germline gives CDR1 MNHEY, CDR2 SVGEGT. CDR3 length: 14 amino acids. The V end was cut by 4 bases, the J end by 10 bases, with 17 bases between.

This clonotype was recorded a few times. The CDR3 DNA reads TGTGCCAGCAGCTCGGACCCCGCCCGGACCCAGTACTTC. Translation: CASSSDPARTQYF. V gene TRBV7-2 combines with J gene TRBJ2-5; D unclear. CDR1 SGHTA and CDR2 FQGNSA come from the germline V gene. This CDR3 comprises 13 residues. V lost 4 bases, J lost 7 bases, and 13 bases lay in between. Using reference TRBV7-2 and TRBJ2-5 for the parts outside the CDR3, the full variable domain is GAGVSQSPSNKVTEKGKDVELRCDPISGHTALYWYRQSLGQGLEFLIYFQGNSAPDKSGLPSDRFSAERTGGSVSTLTIQRTQQEDSAVYLCASSSDPARTQYFGPGTRLLVL.

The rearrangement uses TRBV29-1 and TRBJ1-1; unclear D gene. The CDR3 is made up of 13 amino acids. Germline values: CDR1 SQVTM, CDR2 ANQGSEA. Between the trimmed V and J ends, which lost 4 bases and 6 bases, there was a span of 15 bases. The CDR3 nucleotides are TGCAGCGTTGGGAATGACTTTCGGGCTGAAGCTTTCTTT. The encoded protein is CSVGNDFRAEAFF.

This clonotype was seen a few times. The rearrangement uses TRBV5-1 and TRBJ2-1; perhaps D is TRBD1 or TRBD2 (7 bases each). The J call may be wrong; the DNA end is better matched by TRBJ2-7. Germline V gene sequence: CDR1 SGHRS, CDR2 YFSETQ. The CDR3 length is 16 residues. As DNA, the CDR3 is TGCGCCAGCAGCCACAGAGCGGGACAGCCCTACAATGAGCAGTACTTC. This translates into CASSHRAGQPYNEQYF.

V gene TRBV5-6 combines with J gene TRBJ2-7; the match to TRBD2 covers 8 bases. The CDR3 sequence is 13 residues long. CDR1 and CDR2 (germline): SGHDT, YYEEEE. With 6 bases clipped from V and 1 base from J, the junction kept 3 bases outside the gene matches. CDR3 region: CASTGGRSYEQYF. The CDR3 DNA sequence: TGTGCCAGCACGGGAGGGAGATCCTACGAGCAGTACTTC. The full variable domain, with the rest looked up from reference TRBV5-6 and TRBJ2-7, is DAGVTQSPTHLIKTRGQQVTLRCSPKSGHDTVSWYQQALGQGPQFIFQYYEEEERQRGNFPDRFSGHQFPNYSSELNVNALLLGDSALYLCASTGGRSYEQYFGPGTRLTVT.

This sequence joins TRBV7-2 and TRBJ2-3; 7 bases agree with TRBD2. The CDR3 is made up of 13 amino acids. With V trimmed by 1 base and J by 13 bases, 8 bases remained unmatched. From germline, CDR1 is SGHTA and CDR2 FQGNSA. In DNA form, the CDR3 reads TGTGCCAGCAGCTTAGGAGGACTAGTGGTTGAGTATTTT. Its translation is CASSLGGLVVEYF.

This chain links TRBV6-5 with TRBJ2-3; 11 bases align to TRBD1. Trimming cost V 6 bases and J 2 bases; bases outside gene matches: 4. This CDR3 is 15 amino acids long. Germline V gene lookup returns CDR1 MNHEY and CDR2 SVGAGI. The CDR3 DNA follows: TGTGCCAGCAGGACCGGACAGGGGGCCACAGATACGCAGTATTTT. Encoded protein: CASRTGQGATDTQYF.